These 9 T cell receptor beta chains originate from one sample sequenced in a study of radiation and T cells in renal cell carcinoma. Time point meaning: blood 2 weeks post-SBRT. Treatment in this sample: 15 Gy SBRT to primary tumor, nephrectomy 4 weeks later. Sequencing used immunoSEQ multiplex PCR; TCRdb keeps in-frame clones, though not all of them. This table holds 100,000 to 150,000 clones, 88% found once. The specimen was blood, collected from a patient whose treatment included radiotherapy and nephrectomy. These receptors originate from a woman in her 70s with renal cell carcinoma.

The chain links TRBV29-1 to TRBJ1-1; a possible D gene is TRBD1 (6 bases). The CDR3 covers 12 residues. CDR1 is SQVTM, CDR2 ANQGSEA, per germline. Trimming cost V 5 bases and J 1 base, with 8 bases left between them. CDR3 residues: CSVNRENTEAFF. Here the CDR3 DNA reads TGCAGCGTTAACAGGGAGAACACTGAAGCTTTCTTT. Supplemented by reference TRBV29-1 and TRBJ1-1, the full variable domain reads SAVISQKPSRDICQRGTSLTIQCQVDSQVTMMFWYRQQPGQSLTLIATANQGSEATYESGFVIDKFPISRPNLTFSTLTVSNMSPEDSSIYLCSVNRENTEAFFGQGTRLTVV.

The chain joins TRBV11-2 to TRBJ2-2; D perhaps matches TRBD1 (6 bases). This CDR3 is built from 15 residues. Per the germline V gene, CDR1 is SGHAT and CDR2 is FQNNGV. With 1 base removed from V and 4 bases from J, the gap between germline ends came to 10 bases. The CDR3 bases are TGTGCCAGCAGCTTAGGAGGACAGTCCACCGGGGAGCTGTTTTTT. Protein: CASSLGGQSTGELFF.

V gene TRBV10-1 combines with J gene TRBJ2-5; D is possibly TRBD2 (6 bases). CDR3 length equals 16 residues. Trimming stripped 4 bases from V and 2 bases from J, with 17 bases between. The germline V gene has CDR1 WNHNN and CDR2 SYGVQD (reference sequence). The CDR3 reads CASSGLGRQAQETQYF. The DNA of the CDR3 is TGCGCCAGCAGTGGACTAGGTCGGCAGGCTCAAGAGACCCAGTACTTC.

CDR3 region: CASSVGRGETSPLHF. CDR3 bases: TGTGCCAGCAGCGTAGGTAGAGGGGAGACTTCACCCCTCCACTTT. This chain joins TRBV9 and TRBJ1-6; the D gene is possibly TRBD1 (5 bases). V was pared by 0 bases and J by 9 bases, with 13 bases between. CDR1 and CDR2 (germline): SGDLS, YYNGEE. This CDR3 has 15 amino acids.

The J gene is TRBJ2-3, the V gene TRBV29-1; 8 bases align to TRBD1. CDR1 is SQVTM, CDR2 ANQGSEA, per germline. J lost 3 bases, V lost 7 bases, and 6 bases had no gene match. CDR3 size: 13 residues. The DNA for the CDR3 is TGCAGCGCGCACAGGGGGGTAACAGATACGCAGTATTTT. Encoded protein: CSAHRGVTDTQYF.

This rearrangement joins TRBV19 to TRBJ1-1; tentatively, D is TRBD1 (5 bases). Trimming took off 2 bases at V and 1 base at J, with 14 bases between the two ends. This CDR3 contains 16 residues. The germline V gene has CDR1 LNHDA and CDR2 SQIVND (reference sequence). The CDR3 is CASSIFIGQTNTEAFF. CDR3 DNA sequence: TGTGCCAGTAGTATATTTATCGGACAAACGAACACTGAAGCTTTCTTT. Full variable domain (outside the CDR3, taken from reference TRBV19 and TRBJ1-1): DGGITQSPKYLFRKEGQNVTLSCEQNLNHDAMYWYRQDPGQGLRLIYYSQIVNDFQKGDIAEGYSVSREKKESFPLTVTSAQKNPTAFYLCASSIFIGQTNTEAFFGQGTRLTVV.

This rearrangement joins TRBV28 to TRBJ1-5, with no clear D. The CDR3 has 13 residues. Germline values: CDR1 MDHEN, CDR2 SYDVKM. Trimming pared 5 bases from V and 4 bases from J, leaving 9 bases between. CDR3 region: CASSTRWNQPQHF. CDR3 coding DNA: TGTGCCAGCAGTACCCGCTGGAATCAGCCCCAGCATTTT.

J is TRBJ1-4 and V is TRBV18, with D hard to call. The CDR3 runs to 13 residues. The V end lost 1 base, the J end lost 13 bases, and 13 bases lay between the germline ends. CDR1 KGHSH and CDR2 LQKENI come from the germline V gene. CDR3 coding DNA: TGTGCCAGCTCACCACTGGACGGCTCCCCACTGTTTTTT. Amino acids: CASSPLDGSPLFF.

The V gene is TRBV14, the J gene TRBJ2-2; perhaps TRBD2 as D (5 bases). The CDR3 is 14 residues long. The V and J ends lost 6 bases and 6 bases respectively, with 14 bases between them. Germline CDR1 reads SGHDN; CDR2 reads FVKESK. CDR3 DNA: TGTGCCAGCAGACGAACAACTAGGCCCGGGGAGCTGTTTTTT. It codes for CASRRTTRPGELFF.